These 5 T cell receptor beta chains were sequenced from one sample in a study of CD8+CD57+ T cells in acquired aplastic anemia. Patients sequenced had flow cytometry evidence of CD8+CD57+ cell expansion. Genomic DNA, serving as template, underwent TCR beta VDJ and CDR3 profiling. One entry per CDR3 protein results from TCRdb running MiXCR on the reads. Altogether about 270,000 distinct CDR3 sequences are present, approximately 80% being singletons, with the ten largest covering 35% to 50%. Specimen: sorted CD4+, CD8+, or CD8+CD57+ T cells (not recorded which) from PBMCs. These receptors were taken from a human donor with aplastic anemia.

V gene TRBV7-8 combines with J gene TRBJ2-1, with D uncertain. CDR3 length equals 16 residues. Germline assignment: CDR1 SGHVS and CDR2 FQNEAQ. V shed 0 bases and J shed 13 bases, with 22 bases lying between them. The CDR3 sequence: CASSLARSAGTEYQFF. CDR3 nucleotides: TGTGCCAGCAGCTTAGCGAGAAGCGCCGGTACGGAGTATCAGTTCTTC.

In its sample, this clonotype was seen a few times. This rearrangement joins TRBV7-9 to TRBJ2-3, with 13 bases fitting TRBD2. Looked up from germline, CDR1 is SEHNR and CDR2 is FQNEAQ (reference sequence). The CDR3 extends over 15 amino acids. Trimming took 6 bases from V and 15 from J; bases not matched to a gene: 15. CDR3 sequence (DNA): TGTGCCAGCAGACAGGGACTAGCGGGAAGTCTGTCGCTCTATTTT. It translates to CASRQGLAGSLSLYF.

In the case of this clonotype: Likely a read error: the CDR3 ends without its conserved phenylalanine or tryptophan. No DNA is shown, since the ends of the CDR3 on it are uncertain; the CDR3 is the one TCRdb lists. The V and J genes are TRBV9 and TRBJ2-3; TRBD1, as called in the table, went unchecked against the DNA. The germline CDR1 and CDR2 sequences are SGDLS and YYNGEE. The CDR3 length equals 13 residues, ends included. The CDR3: CASSGGGRQGGNT.

The chain joins TRBV9 to TRBJ2-7, with 7 bases fitting TRBD1. The CDR3 consists of 18 residues. Trimming removed 2 bases from V and 1 base from J; junction bases left unmatched: 15. Germline assignment: CDR1 SGDLS and CDR2 YYNGEE. CDR3: CASSVPPDGTALSYEQYV. CDR3 DNA: TGTGCCAGCAGCGTTCCCCCAGACGGGACAGCCCTTTCCTACGAGCAGTACGTC.

This rearrangement joins TRBV5-5 to TRBJ2-3; D not certain. The CDR3 is 13 amino acids. The V gene's germline CDR1 is SGHKS and CDR2 YYEKEE (reference sequence). V lost 4 bases, J lost 2 bases, and 8 bases lay in between. The CDR3 loop reads CASSPWDTDTQYF. The CDR3 coding sequence is TGTGCCAGCAGCCCCTGGGACACAGATACGCAGTATTTT.